The entry below gives a single T cell receptor (beta chain) sequence along with its context. This sample was included in a study of T-cell reconstitution after alpha-beta-depleted transplantation in children. Unique molecular identifiers were built into the TCRbeta library. TCRdb reprocessed the PCR reads via MiXCR and lists one record per CDR3 protein. The table shows 580,000 or so distinct CDR3 sequences, with about 23% occurring only once. This CDR3 spans 16 amino acids. The V and J ends lost 6 bases and 6 bases, in that order; junction bases with no gene match: 11. Germline CDR1 ENHRY, CDR2 SYGVKD.

Sequenced here: PBMCs, mostly from graft donor cells, sampled 360 days after TCRalphabeta/CD19-depleted stem cell transplant. The V and J genes are TRBV10-3 and TRBJ1-6; 7 positions agree with TRBD1. The TCR sequence derives from a boy less than two years old who had a stem cell transplant for acute myeloid leukemia, so the T cells may come from the graft donor. The CDR3, as DNA: TGTGCCATCAGCAGGACAGGAACGATCGGTAATTCACCCCTCCACTTT. Translated: CAISRTGTIGNSPLHF.